The rows below give T cell receptor beta chains drawn from one sample of a study of CD8+ T cells in alopecia areata. Here immunoSEQ multiplex PCR was the method, and the copy in TCRdb shows in-frame clones only, minus some. The sample carries 200,000 or so clones, roughly 50% recorded once. Sequences were derived from CD4+ T cells sorted from blood, sampled at week 24, from a patient treated with tofacitinib. The source of these receptors is a human donor with alopecia areata. The CDR3 runs from the conserved cysteine through the conserved F or W. The D gene is left open where the match is weak. Rows may omit the clone size; those that give it use once, few, many or a size class.

D	size	J	V	CDR3	DNA
TRBD2	few	TRBJ2-1	TRBV6-6	CASSGTSKSYEQFF	TGTGCCTCCTCGGGGACTAGCAAATCTTATGAGCAGTTCTTC
-	-	TRBJ2-4	TRBV6-5	CASSYENIQYF	TGTGCCAGCAGTTACGAAAACATTCAGTACTTC
TRBD1	few	TRBJ2-5	TRBV7-3	CASSPDRGRTQYF	TGTGCCAGCAGCCCGGACAGGGGGCGCACCCAGTACTTC
TRBD1	once	TRBJ2-7	TRBV7-9	CASNSNRGPEQYF	TGTGCCAGCAACAGCAACAGGGGACCCGAGCAGTACTTC
-	-	TRBJ1-1	TRBV29-1	CSVERKNTEAFF	TGCAGCGTAGAGAGGAAGAACACTGAAGCTTTCTTT
-	-	TRBJ2-5	TRBV9	CASSFAEGGRETQYF	TGTGCCAGCAGCTTCGCGGAGGGGGGGCGCGAGACCCAGTACTTC
TRBD2	-	TRBJ2-1	TRBV19	CASRTSGSPEQFF	TGTGCCAGTAGGACTAGCGGGAGTCCTGAGCAGTTCTTC
-	-	TRBJ2-5	TRBV30	CAWSPLQETQYF	TGTGCCTGGAGTCCCCTGCAAGAGACCCAGTACTTC
-	-	TRBJ2-5	TRBV6-5	CASSVKAGTQYF	TGTGCCAGCAGTGTGAAGGCAGGGACCCAGTACTTC
-	few	TRBJ2-3	TRBV6-6	CASSYSAQATDTQYF	TGTGCCAGCAGTTACTCGGCCCAAGCCACAGATACGCAGTATTTT
-	-	TRBJ2-3	TRBV4-2	CASSQRLQSRTDTQYF	TGTGCCAGCAGCCAACGACTACAGAGTCGCACAGATACGCAGTATTTT
-	many	TRBJ1-1	TRBV5-1	CASSLRPGLSNTEAFF	TGCGCCAGCAGCTTGCGCCCCGGACTGTCGAACACTGAAGCTTTCTTT
-	-	TRBJ2-1	TRBV27	CASSYRRGSSYNEQFF	TGTGCCAGCAGTTACCGCAGGGGTTCCTCCTACAATGAGCAGTTCTTC
-	-	TRBJ1-1	TRBV30	CAWVSIGQGVIAEAFF	TGTGCCTGGGTTTCAATCGGGCAGGGAGTGATCGCTGAAGCTTTCTTT
-	-	TRBJ1-2	TRBV18	CASSLRQDGYTF	TGTGCCAGCTCACTTCGACAGGATGGCTACACCTTC
-	once	TRBJ2-5	TRBV19	CASTRKHGETQYF	TGTGCCAGTACCCGGAAGCACGGTGAGACCCAGTACTTC
TRBD2	-	TRBJ2-5	TRBV9	CASSSPRGGQETQYF	TGTGCCAGCAGCTCCCCACGGGGGGGCCAAGAGACCCAGTACTTC
TRBD1	-	TRBJ1-2	TRBV13	CASSIRRQGSRYGYTF	TGTGCCAGCAGCATCCGACGACAGGGATCGCGGTATGGCTACACCTTC
-	few	TRBJ1-2	TRBV2	CASLLEGDGYTF	TGTGCCAGCCTCCTGGAAGGGGACGGCTACACCTTC
-	-	TRBJ1-1	TRBV20-1	CLIGSNTEAFF	TGCCTCATAGGCAGTAACACTGAAGCTTTCTTT
-	-	TRBJ2-4	TRBV6-6	CASSYSTIGIQYF	TGTGCCAGCAGTTACTCGACCATTGGCATTCAGTACTTC
-	-	TRBJ1-1	TRBV7-2	CASNYDQGRAFF	TGTGCCAGCAACTACGATCAGGGGAGGGCTTTCTTT
-	-	TRBJ2-7	TRBV7-2	CASSLMRTESSYEQCF	TGTGCCAGCAGCTTAATGAGGACTGAGAGCTCCTACGAGCAGTGCTTC